Following are 22 T cell receptor beta chains from one sample sequenced in a study of T cells after yellow fever vaccination. TCRdb re-called the 5' RACE reads with MiXCR, one entry per CDR3 protein. The repertoire holds 230,000 or so distinct CDR3 sequences, with around 6.7% as singletons. Sample: CD4+ T cells sorted from PBMCs, taken on the day of the yellow fever booster vaccination. These receptors originate from a man aged 25-40 years who received the YFV17D yellow fever vaccine.

This clonotype was counted between two and nine times. The V gene is TRBV28, the J gene TRBJ1-5; D ambiguous. Per germline, CDR1 MDHEN and CDR2 SYDVKM. With 6 bases removed from V and 1 base from J, the gap between germline ends came to 13 bases. The CDR3 extends over 15 amino acids. The CDR3 bases are TGTGCCAGCAGCCGCCGGACGGGGAGCAATCAGCCCCAGCATTTT. Translating it yields CASSRRTGSNQPQHF.

The chain uses TRBV6-2 or TRBV6-3 and TRBJ1-6; no firm D call. Germline values: CDR1 MNHEY, CDR2 SVGEGT. Trimming stripped 7 bases from V and 12 bases from J, with 25 bases between. The CDR3 runs to 16 residues. CDR3 nucleotide sequence: TGTGCCAGCACTACTATCACGGCCCTGCCGCAAGGACCCCTCCACTTT. It specifies CASTTITALPQGPLHF.

This clonotype was observed a few times. This chain links TRBV5-5 with TRBJ2-4; D is unclear. Trimming removed 0 bases from V and 0 bases from J, with 7 bases in between. This CDR3 spans 15 amino acids. CDR1 is SGHKS, CDR2 YYEKEE, per germline (reference sequence). This chain's CDR3 is CASSLDNLAKNIQYF. In DNA form, the CDR3 reads TGTGCCAGCAGCTTGGATAACCTAGCCAAAAACATTCAGTACTTC.

This clonotype was found many times. This chain joins TRBV7-6 and TRBJ2-5; TRBD1 matches 7 bases. CDR1 SGHVS and CDR2 FNYEAQ come from the germline V gene. The CDR3 contains 15 residues. V lost 2 bases and J lost 4; bases outside the gene matches: 7. CDR3 sequence (DNA): TGTGCCAGCAGCTTATTCTGGACAGGAGCAGAGACCCAGTACTTC. Amino acids: CASSLFWTGAETQYF.

The chain has TRBV7-2 and TRBJ2-7; 8 positions match TRBD2. Germline V gene lookup returns CDR1 SGHTA and CDR2 FQGNSA. CDR3 length: 15 residues. Trimming at V came to 5 bases and at J to 2 bases, leaving 8 bases not matched to a gene. For the CDR3, the DNA is TGTGCCAGCAGCCAAGGTAGCGGGACACCCTACGAGCAGTACTTC. Encoded protein: CASSQGSGTPYEQYF.

V and J are TRBV7-2 and TRBJ2-5; 9 bases fit TRBD2. The germline gives CDR1 SGHTA, CDR2 FQGNSA. Losses at the gene ends were 5 bases for V and 4 bases for J; bases not matched to a gene: 11. The CDR3 is 16 amino acids. CDR3 amino acids: CASSPTSGAGGETQYF. The CDR3 region has the DNA TGTGCCAGCAGCCCAACTAGCGGAGCGGGGGGAGAGACCCAGTACTTC.

For the CDR3, the DNA is TGTGCCAGCTCACCATCACACACCGGGGAGCTGTTTTTT. This sequence encodes CASSPSHTGELFF. This sequence joins TRBV18 and TRBJ2-2; no clear D. CDR1 is KGHSH, CDR2 LQKENI, per germline. V shed 2 bases and J shed 3 bases, with 4 bases lying between them. The CDR3 runs 13 residues.

This clonotype was seen a handful of times. The V and J genes are TRBV5-1 and TRBJ2-5, with 8 bases matching TRBD2. Germline V gene sequence: CDR1 SGHRS, CDR2 YFSETQ. V was clipped by 0 bases and J by 4 bases; unmatched bases: 8. The CDR3 length is 16 residues. The CDR3: CASSLGTSRLGETQYF. CDR3 coding DNA: TGCGCCAGCAGCTTGGGGACTAGCAGGCTTGGAGAGACCCAGTACTTC.

This clonotype has ten or more counts. V is TRBV7-9 and J is TRBJ2-4, with D perhaps TRBD1 (5 bases). The germline V gene encodes CDR1 SEHNR and CDR2 FQNEAQ (reference sequence). V lost 1 base to trimming and J lost 3 bases, with 10 bases between them. The CDR3 has 15 amino acids. The DNA for the CDR3 is TGTGCCAGCAGCTTAGACTCAGGGTTCAAAAACATTCAGTACTTC. It yields the protein CASSLDSGFKNIQYF. The entire variable domain, with the rest obtained from reference TRBV7-9 and TRBJ2-4, is as follows: DTGVSQNPRHKITKRGQNVTFRCDPISEHNRLYWYRQTLGQGPEFLTYFQNEAQLEKSRLLSDRFSAERPKGSFSTLEIQRTEQGDSAMYLCASSLDSGFKNIQYFGAGTRLSVL.

This clonotype was observed many times. The chain recombines TRBV11-2 with TRBJ2-5, with D perhaps TRBD1 (6 bases). CDR1 is SGHAT and CDR2 is FQNNGV in the germline V gene. The CDR3 covers 14 residues. V lost 6 bases and J 5 bases, leaving 16 bases between the germline ends. The CDR3 nucleotides read TGTGCCAGCAGGCACAGGGCCGGGACGGAGACCCAGTACTTC. Translating it yields CASRHRAGTETQYF.

This clonotype was seen only a few times. The CDR3 DNA reads as TGTGCCAGCAGCAAAGCGCATAGGAGGGATTTCGATGAGCAGTTCTTC. As protein: CASSKAHRRDFDEQFF. The genes are TRBV21-1 and TRBJ2-1; the table's D call, TRBD2, was not checked against the DNA. TRBV21-1 is a known pseudogene. This CDR3 has 16 amino acids.

The chain links TRBV12-1 to TRBJ2-5; the table's D call TRBD1 went unverified against the DNA. TRBV12-1 is tagged as a pseudogene. The CDR3 length is 15 residues. CDR3: CASSFRAGCQETQYF. The DNA for the CDR3 is TGTGCCAGCAGCTTTAGGGCAGGGTGTCAAGAGACCCAGTACTTC.

This clonotype has a handful of counts. V gene TRBV5-6 combines with J gene TRBJ2-7, with a weak D call TRBD2 (6 bases). This CDR3 is 14 amino acids long. Germline V gene lookup returns CDR1 SGHDT and CDR2 YYEEEE. The V gene lost 6 bases and the J gene lost 2 bases, with 15 bases spanning the gap. The CDR3 region is CASILGGSPYEQYF. DNA for the CDR3: TGTGCCAGCATCCTAGGAGGGTCCCCCTACGAGCAGTACTTC.

This clonotype was detected only a few times. This chain connects TRBV5-4 to TRBJ2-2; D remains unclear. With 6 bases removed from V and 4 bases from J, the gap between germline ends came to 4 bases. CDR1 is SGHNT, CDR2 YYREEE, per germline (reference sequence). This CDR3 is built from 11 residues. The CDR3 nucleotides read TGTGCCAGCAAGGGCACCGGGGAGCTGTTTTTT. Its protein is CASKGTGELFF. Combining the CDR3 with reference TRBV5-4 and TRBJ2-2 gives the whole variable domain ETGVTQSPTHLIKTRGQQVTLRCSSQSGHNTVSWYQQALGQGPQFIFQYYREEENGRGNFPPRFSGLQFPNYSSELNVNALELDDSALYLCASKGTGELFFGEGSRLTVL.

A few counts support this clonotype. This chain uses TRBV27 with TRBJ2-7; D is unclear. Trimming removed 5 bases from V and 5 bases from J, with 7 bases in between. The CDR3 extends over 11 amino acids. CDR1 is MNHEY and CDR2 is SMNVEV in the germline V gene (reference sequence). This chain's CDR3 is CASSMGNEQYF. In DNA form, the CDR3 reads TGTGCCAGCAGTATGGGGAACGAGCAGTACTTC.

This clonotype was detected only a few times. V usage is TRBV6-2 or TRBV6-3 and J usage is TRBJ2-7; 10 positions agree with TRBD2. The CDR3 is 16 amino acids. CDR1 and CDR2 from the germline V gene are MNHEY and SVGEGT. V lost 4 bases to trimming and J lost 0 bases; unmatched junction nucleotides: 6. In nucleotides, the CDR3 is TGTGCCAGCAGTTTTCTTAGCGGGAGGACCTCCTACGAGCAGTACTTC. Protein: CASSFLSGRTSYEQYF.

The CDR3 nucleotides read TGCAGCGTTGAAGGTGGCAGGGCTACGCCGGGCGATGAGCAGTTCTTC. It encodes CSVEGGRATPGDEQFF. The V and J genes are TRBV29-1 and TRBJ2-1; D perhaps matches TRBD1 (5 bases). The V and J ends lost 1 base and 8 bases respectively, with 21 bases between them. The CDR3 has 16 residues. CDR1 and CDR2 from the germline V gene are SQVTM and ANQGSEA.

This clonotype has at least ten counts. The gene calls are TRBV7-2 and TRBJ2-3; no reliable D call. Germline values: CDR1 SGHTA, CDR2 FQGNSA. With 3 bases removed from V and 0 bases from J, the gap between germline ends came to 4 bases. The CDR3 is 13 residues long. This chain's CDR3 is CASSFGSTDTQYF. In DNA, the CDR3 is TGTGCCAGCAGCTTCGGGAGCACAGATACGCAGTATTTT.

This clonotype was seen a handful of times. The genes are TRBV9 and TRBJ2-2; D is ambiguous. Germline values: CDR1 SGDLS, CDR2 YYNGEE. The CDR3 contains 14 residues. Trimming removed 2 bases from V and 2 bases from J, with 7 bases in between. In nucleotides, the CDR3 is TGTGCCAGCAGCGTGCTCGTCAACACCGGGGAGCTGTTTTTT. This codes for CASSVLVNTGELFF.

This clonotype was detected many times. The V call is TRBV5-8, the J call TRBJ1-1, with D maybe TRBD1 (6 bases). CDR3 size: 13 residues. Trimming left V 5 bases short and J 4 bases short, with 12 bases between. Germline CDR1 is SGHTS and CDR2 is YDEGEE. For the CDR3, the DNA is TGTGCCAGCAGTCGGGGGGCGGGCACTGAAGCTTTCTTT. Its protein product is CASSRGAGTEAFF.

In its sample, this clonotype was seen a few times. This chain uses TRBV6-6 with TRBJ2-5; D is undetermined. Per the germline V gene, CDR1 is MNHNY and CDR2 is SVGAGI (reference sequence). V was shortened by 4 bases and J by 3 bases, with 12 bases between the two germline ends. The length of the CDR3 is 14 residues. This CDR3 is CASSSSVMEETQYF. CDR3 nucleotides: TGTGCCAGCAGTTCTTCAGTGATGGAAGAGACCCAGTACTTC.

In its sample, this clonotype was seen many times. This sequence joins TRBV20-1 and TRBJ2-1; D is possibly TRBD2 (6 bases). CDR3 length: 13 residues. V shed 5 bases and J shed 8 bases, with 16 bases lying between them. Germline CDR1 is DFQATT and CDR2 is SNEGSKA (reference sequence). This chain's CDR3 is CSAQPGGTDEQFF. The CDR3 DNA follows: TGCAGTGCTCAACCGGGCGGGACCGATGAGCAGTTCTTC.